This T cell receptor beta chain was documented in a study of control samples from healthy donors and cancer patients (dated by TCRdb to 2020 to 2022). As regards this clone: The specificity of this receptor is unknown. Nothing much larger sits one base from this clone, and base qualities are not available.

The library was made by the immunoSEQ multiplex PCR assay. TCRdb provides this immuneACCESS table in a form limited to in-frame rearrangements. Some clones are lacking; in checked studies, under half of them reflect an unresolved V gene, and why the rest are absent is not known. Counted in this sample were about 92,000 clones; around 80% of them appeared once. The top ten constitute approximately 9.8% of the sample. The CDR3 runs 15 amino acids, cysteine and phenylalanine included. Left in the record is the CDR3 DNA by itself, 45 bases read in frame from the first base. V is trimmed back by 1 base and J by 6 bases, and the junction contains 6 bases that no gene match accounts for. CDR1 LNHNV and CDR2 YYDKDF were looked up in the germline V gene (reference sequence).

The V and J segments used are TRBV15 and TRBJ2-1; 7 bases in the junction line up with TRBD1. Sequencing was performed on blood. The receptor was isolated from a woman aged 60-75 years in good health. Here is the DNA: TGTGCCACCAGCAGAGCAGGACAGGTTTCCAATGAGCAGTTCTTC. The encoded protein is CATSRAGQVSNEQFF.